This paragraph reports one T cell receptor beta chain. Antigen unknown. Germline V gives CDR1 SGHRS, CDR2 YFSETQ. The CDR3 consists of 15 residues. The ends were cut back, 4 bases at V and 1 base at J, with 14 bases in the middle. Sequencing used immunoSEQ multiplex PCR; TCRdb keeps in-frame clones, though not all of them. The repertoire includes some 120,000 clones, 93% of them detected once, and about 3% sits in the top ten. This sample was included in a study of T cell responses to AZD1222 COVID-19 vaccine. For the study at large: Analyses pooled second doses at about 4 or about 12 weeks. Study-level findings and limits: In a largely white British group with more females than males, clonal diversity was possibly underestimated. The peak T cell response came first, and repertoires were sampled only after it.

The source of this sequence is an adult in good health. Material: peripheral blood, obtained on day 0 of AZD1222 vaccination. This chain connects TRBV5-1 to TRBJ1-1, with D possibly being TRBD1 (5 bases). CDR3 amino acids: CASSPGSGTNTEAFF. CDR3 sequence (DNA): TGCGCCAGCAGCCCCGGGTCAGGGACGAACACTGAAGCTTTCTTT.